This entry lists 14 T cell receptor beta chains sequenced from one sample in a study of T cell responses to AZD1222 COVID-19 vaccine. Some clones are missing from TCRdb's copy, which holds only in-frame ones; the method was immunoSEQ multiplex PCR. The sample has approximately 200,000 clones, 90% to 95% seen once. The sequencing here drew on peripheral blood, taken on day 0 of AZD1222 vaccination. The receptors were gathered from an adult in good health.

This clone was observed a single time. CDR3 region: CASSVFTEAFF. The DNA of the CDR3 is TGTGCCAGCAGTGTGTTCACTGAAGCTTTCTTT. The rearrangement joins TRBV2 to TRBJ1-1; no firm D call. The ends were cut back, 4 bases at V and 4 bases at J, with 4 bases in the middle. The CDR3 consists of 11 residues. CDR1 SNHLY and CDR2 FYNNEI come from the germline V gene.

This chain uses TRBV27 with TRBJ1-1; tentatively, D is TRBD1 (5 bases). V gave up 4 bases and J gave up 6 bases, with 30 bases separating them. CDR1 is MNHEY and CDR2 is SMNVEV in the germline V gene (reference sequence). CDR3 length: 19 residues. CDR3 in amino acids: CASSSRPTWGPQGGAEAFF. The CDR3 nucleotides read TGTGCCAGCAGTTCGAGACCTACCTGGGGCCCGCAAGGCGGGGCTGAAGCTTTCTTT.

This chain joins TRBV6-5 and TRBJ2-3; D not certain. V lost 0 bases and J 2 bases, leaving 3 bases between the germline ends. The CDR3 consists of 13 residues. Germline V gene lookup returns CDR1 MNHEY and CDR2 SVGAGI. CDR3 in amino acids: CASSYSDTDTQYF. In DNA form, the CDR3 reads TGTGCCAGCAGTTACTCGGACACAGATACGCAGTATTTT.

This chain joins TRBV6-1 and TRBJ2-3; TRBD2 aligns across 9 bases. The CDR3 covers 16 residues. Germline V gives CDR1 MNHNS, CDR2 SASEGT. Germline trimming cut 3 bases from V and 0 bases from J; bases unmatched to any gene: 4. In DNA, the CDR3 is TGTGCCAGCAGTGATCTAGCGGGACCCAGCACAGATACGCAGTATTTT. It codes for CASSDLAGPSTDTQYF.

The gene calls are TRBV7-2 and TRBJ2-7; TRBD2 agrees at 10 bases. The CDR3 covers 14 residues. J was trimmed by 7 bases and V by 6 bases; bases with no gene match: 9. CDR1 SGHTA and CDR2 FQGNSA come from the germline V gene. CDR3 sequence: CASRGSGRSWEQYF. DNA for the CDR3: TGTGCCAGCAGAGGTAGCGGGAGGTCTTGGGAGCAGTACTTC.

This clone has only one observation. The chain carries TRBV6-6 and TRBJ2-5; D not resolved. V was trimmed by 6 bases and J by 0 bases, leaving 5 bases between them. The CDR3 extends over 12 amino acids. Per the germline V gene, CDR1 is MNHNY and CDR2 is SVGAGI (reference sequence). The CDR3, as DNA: TGTGCCAGCAGCCAAGACCAAGAGACCCAGTACTTC. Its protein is CASSQDQETQYF.

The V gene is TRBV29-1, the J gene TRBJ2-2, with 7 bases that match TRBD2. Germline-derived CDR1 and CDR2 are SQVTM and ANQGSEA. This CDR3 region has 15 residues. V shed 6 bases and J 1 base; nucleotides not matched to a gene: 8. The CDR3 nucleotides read TGCAGCGTAAGGGACGCGGGAGTGAACACCGGGGAGCTGTTTTTT. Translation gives CSVRDAGVNTGELFF.

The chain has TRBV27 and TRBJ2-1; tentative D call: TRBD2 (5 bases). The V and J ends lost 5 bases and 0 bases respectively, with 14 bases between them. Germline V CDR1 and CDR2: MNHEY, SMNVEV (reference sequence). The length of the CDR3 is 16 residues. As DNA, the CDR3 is TGTGCCAGCAGTGGGCTCCGGACTCTCTCCTACAATGAGCAGTTCTTC. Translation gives CASSGLRTLSYNEQFF.

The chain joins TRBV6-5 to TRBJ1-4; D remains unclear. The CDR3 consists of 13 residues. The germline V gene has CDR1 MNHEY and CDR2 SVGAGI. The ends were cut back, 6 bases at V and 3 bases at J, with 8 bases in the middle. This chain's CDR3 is CASRKVANEKLFF. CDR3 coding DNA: TGTGCCAGCAGGAAGGTGGCTAATGAAAAACTGTTTTTT.

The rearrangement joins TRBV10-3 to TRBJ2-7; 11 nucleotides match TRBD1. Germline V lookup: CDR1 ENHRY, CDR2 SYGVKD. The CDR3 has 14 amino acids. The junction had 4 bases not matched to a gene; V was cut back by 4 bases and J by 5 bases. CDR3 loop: CAISAGTGGNEQYF. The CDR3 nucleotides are TGTGCCATCAGTGCTGGGACAGGGGGGAACGAGCAGTACTTC.

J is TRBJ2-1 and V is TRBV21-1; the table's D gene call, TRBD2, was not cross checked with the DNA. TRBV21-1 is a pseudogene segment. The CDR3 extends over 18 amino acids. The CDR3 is CASSKAWVFRGGYNEQFF. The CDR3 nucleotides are TGTGCCAGCAGCAAAGCATGGGTTTTTCGCGGGGGATACAATGAGCAGTTCTTC.

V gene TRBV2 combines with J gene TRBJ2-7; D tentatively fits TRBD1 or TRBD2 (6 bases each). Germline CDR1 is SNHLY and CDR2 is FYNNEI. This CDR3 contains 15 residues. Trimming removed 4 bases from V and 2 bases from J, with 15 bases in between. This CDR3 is CASSVDRGGPYEQYF. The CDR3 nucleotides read TGTGCCAGCAGTGTCGACCGAGGGGGGCCCTACGAGCAGTACTTC.

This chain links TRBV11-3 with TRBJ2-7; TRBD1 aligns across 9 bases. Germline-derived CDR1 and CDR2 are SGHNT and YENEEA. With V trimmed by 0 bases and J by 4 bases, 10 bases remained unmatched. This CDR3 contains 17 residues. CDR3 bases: TGTGCCAGCAGCTTAGAATCTGGGACAGGGCTGTCTTACGAGCAGTACTTC. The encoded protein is CASSLESGTGLSYEQYF.

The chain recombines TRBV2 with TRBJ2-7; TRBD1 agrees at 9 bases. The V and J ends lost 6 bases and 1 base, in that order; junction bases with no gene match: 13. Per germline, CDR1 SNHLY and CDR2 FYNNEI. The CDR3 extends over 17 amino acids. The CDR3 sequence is CASRWGRQGDSSYEQYF. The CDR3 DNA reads TGTGCCAGCAGGTGGGGTCGACAGGGGGATAGTTCCTACGAGCAGTACTTC.